The sample holds one count of the clone carrying this T cell receptor (beta chain). Its antigen is unknown. This table comes from immunoSEQ multiplex PCR, and its TCRdb copy is limited to in-frame clones, with some not included. The sample has roughly 250,000 clones, 90% to 95% seen once; the top ten hold around 0.6%. The data originate from a study of T cell responses to AZD1222 COVID-19 vaccine. Findings and caveats of the study: Among the donors, most were white British and more were female, and clonal diversity was possibly underestimated. Vaccine-associated CD4 TCRs spanned spike, dominant at 160-218 and 743-854.

Sample: peripheral blood, taken on day 0 of AZD1222 vaccination. The clonotype comes from an adult in good health.

The chain's CDR3 is CASSSHTNTEAFF. The CDR3 region has the DNA TGTGCCAGCAGTTCTCATACGAACACTGAAGCTTTCTTT. J is TRBJ1-1 and V is TRBV28; no clear D gene. The germline V gene encodes CDR1 MDHEN and CDR2 SYDVKM. The CDR3 has 13 residues. V lost 4 bases, J lost 1 base, and 7 bases lay in between.